This T cell receptor (beta chain) was documented in a study of regulatory and conventional T cells in RAG deficiency. General study findings and limits: Treg unique TCR beta sequences were 80 to 100-fold fewer in Omenn syndrome and CID/AS patients than controls. Patient subsets had shorter CDR3s; Omenn Treg-Tconv overlap exceeded 90%.

Assay used: immunoSEQ multiplex PCR; TCRdb lists only in-frame clones, some missing. The table lists about 30,000 clones, 80% to 95% of them singletons. Blood CD4+ CD25-high CD127-low regulatory T cells supplied the genomic DNA template. Germline V lookup: CDR1 LNHDA, CDR2 SQIVND (reference sequence). Deletions cut 3 bases from V and 2 bases from J, with 7 bases between. This CDR3 is built from 13 residues. Comments on this clone: The antigen is unknown.

These data were also reused for a study on regulatory T cells. That source adds: The PCR used 52 TRBV and 13 TRBJ primers.

Sequenced input: Tregs sorted from blood. The receptor was derived from a human donor in good health. V is TRBV19 and J is TRBJ1-2; D is unresolved. CDR3: CASSIAGNYGYTF. In nucleotides, the CDR3 is TGTGCCAGTAGTATCGCCGGGAACTATGGCTACACCTTC.